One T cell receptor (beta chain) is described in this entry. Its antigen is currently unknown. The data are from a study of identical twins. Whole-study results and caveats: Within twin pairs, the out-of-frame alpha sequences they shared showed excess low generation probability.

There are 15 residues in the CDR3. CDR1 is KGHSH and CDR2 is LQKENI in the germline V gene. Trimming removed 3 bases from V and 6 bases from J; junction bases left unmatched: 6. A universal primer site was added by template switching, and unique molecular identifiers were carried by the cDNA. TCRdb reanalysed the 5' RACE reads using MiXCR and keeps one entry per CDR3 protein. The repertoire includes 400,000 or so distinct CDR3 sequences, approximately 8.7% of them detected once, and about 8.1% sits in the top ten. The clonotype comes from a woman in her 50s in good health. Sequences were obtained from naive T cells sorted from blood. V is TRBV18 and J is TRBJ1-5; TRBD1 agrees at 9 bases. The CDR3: CASSPGTGHGQPQHF. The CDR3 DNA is TGTGCCAGCTCACCCGGGACAGGGCATGGTCAGCCCCAGCATTTT.